Sequencing of this T cell receptor beta chain was carried out in a study of blood T cell repertoires in COVID-19. The method was immunoSEQ multiplex PCR; TCRdb's version includes in-frame clones alone and lacks a portion of them. The sample lists approximately 320,000 clones; about 88% were seen once. Germline V CDR1 and CDR2: SEHNR, FQNEAQ (reference sequence). The CDR3 totals 11 residues. With 1 base removed from V and 8 bases from J, the gap between germline ends came to 5 bases. The TCR comes from a man aged 60 to 69 who had recovered from COVID-19. This sequence joins TRBV7-9 and TRBJ1-1, with no clear D. The sequencing sample was made of PBMCs or T cells enriched from blood (not recorded which). The CDR3 DNA is TGTGCCAGCAGCTTAGTCTCGGAAGCTTTCTTT. It encodes CASSLVSEAFF.